A selection of T cell receptor beta chains follows, all from one sample in a study of T cells expressing NK-cell markers. TCRdb re-called the 5' RACE reads, yielding one record per CDR3 amino acid sequence without DNA. The repertoire table contains 140,000 or so distinct CDR3 sequences. Sequenced input: blood T cells: a sorted CD56 or NKG2C T cell subset, CD4+ or CD8+ T cells, or bulk PBMC T cells (not recorded which). These receptors came from a man aged 18 to 35 in good health. The CDR3 runs from the conserved cysteine through the conserved F or W.

TRBJ2-1 TRBV7-8 CASSLKLLPREQFF
TRBJ1-1 TRBV19 CASSIGTGAVTEAFF
TRBJ2-1 TRBV7-9 CASSNVDSGYNEQFF
TRBJ2-7 TRBV7-2 CASSLFSSEQYF
TRBJ1-5 TRBV12-3/TRBV12-4 CASREGGSLMAQHF
TRBJ2-1 TRBV5-5 CASSLGGGGGSYNEQFF
TRBJ1-1 TRBV4-1 CASERTENTEAFF
TRBJ2-1 TRBV11-2 CASSIQGLAGGLGNEQFF
TRBJ2-7 TRBV7-9 CASSPGTGSYEQYF
TRBJ2-1 TRBV6-2/TRBV6-3 CASSHYRSLAEGWHEQFF
TRBJ2-1 TRBV15 CATSRGRDRGPYNEQFF
TRBJ1-1 TRBV12-3/TRBV12-4 CASTLGGTEAFF
TRBJ2-1 TRBV19 CASSTIAGARNEQFF
TRBJ2-5 TRBV29-1 CSVVPSGETQYF
TRBJ2-1 TRBV7-2 CASSTRRGRHNNEQFF
TRBJ2-1 TRBV14 CASSQERDRVGNEQFF